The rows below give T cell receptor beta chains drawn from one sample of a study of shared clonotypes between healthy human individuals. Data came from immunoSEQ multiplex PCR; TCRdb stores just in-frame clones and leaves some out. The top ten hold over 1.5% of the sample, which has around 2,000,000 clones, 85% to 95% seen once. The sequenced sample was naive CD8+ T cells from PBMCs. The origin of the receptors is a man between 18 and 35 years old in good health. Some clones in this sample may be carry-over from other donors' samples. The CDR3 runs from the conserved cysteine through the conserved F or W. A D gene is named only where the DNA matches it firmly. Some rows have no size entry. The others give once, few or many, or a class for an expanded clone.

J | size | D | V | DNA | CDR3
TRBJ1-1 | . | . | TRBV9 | TGTGCCAGCAGCGTAGGGGTCGGAGGGGGCACTGAAGCTTTCTTT | CASSVGVGGGTEAFF
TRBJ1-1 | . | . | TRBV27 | TGTGCCAGCAGTTGGGGGGGTAACACTGAAGCTTTCTTT | CASSWGGNTEAFF
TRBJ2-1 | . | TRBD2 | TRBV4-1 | TGCGCCAGCAGTCGCGGTCCAGGACTAGCGGAATACAATGAGCAGTTCTTC | CASSRGPGLAEYNEQFF
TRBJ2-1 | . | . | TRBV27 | TGTGCCAGCAGTTTAGGGCCAGACAATGAGCAGTTCTTC | CASSLGPDNEQFF
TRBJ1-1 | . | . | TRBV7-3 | TGTGCCAGCAGCCCCTTAGGGCGGGCGACGAACACTGAAGCTTTCTTT | CASSPLGRATNTEAFF
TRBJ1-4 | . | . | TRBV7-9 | TGTGCCAGCAGCTTAGCCCCGGGGGCCGACGAAAAACTGTTTTTT | CASSLAPGADEKLFF
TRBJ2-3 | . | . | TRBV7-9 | TGTGCCAGCAGCACAAACCGGGCTAGCACAGATACGCAGTATTTT | CASSTNRASTDTQYF
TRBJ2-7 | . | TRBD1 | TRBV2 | TGTGCCAGCAGTGCAACCGGGACAGGGTATTACGAGCAGTACTTC | CASSATGTGYYEQYF
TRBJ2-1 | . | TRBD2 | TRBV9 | TGTGCCAGCAGCGTATCCGGGACTAACTCCTACAATGAGCAGTTCTTC | CASSVSGTNSYNEQFF
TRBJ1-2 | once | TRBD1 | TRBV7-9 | TGTGCCAGCAGCACCCGGGACAGGGAATACTGGCTCGCTGGCTACACCTTC | CASSTRDREYWLAGYTF
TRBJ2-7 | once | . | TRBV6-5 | TGTGCCAGCAGTTACTCAGGCAACCTCGAGCAGTACTTC | CASSYSGNLEQYF
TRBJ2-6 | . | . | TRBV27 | TGTGCCAGCAGTCCGGGACCCGGCTCTGGGGCCAACGTCCTGACTTTC | CASSPGPGSGANVLTF
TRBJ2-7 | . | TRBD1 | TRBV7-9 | TGTGCCAGCAGCCGTCAACAGGGGGACTCCTACGAGCAGTACTTC | CASSRQQGDSYEQYF
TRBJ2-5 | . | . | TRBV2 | TGTGCCACCCGGTTATCCGGGGGTCTCGAGACCCAGTACTTC | CATRLSGGLETQYF
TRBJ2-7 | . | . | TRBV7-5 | TGTGTCAGAAGCTTAGCAGCCGTCCACGAGCAGTACTTC | CVRSLAAVHEQYF
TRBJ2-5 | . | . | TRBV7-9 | TGTGCCAGCAGCGCTAGAGTAGGGGGAGAGACCCAGTACTTC | CASSARVGGETQYF
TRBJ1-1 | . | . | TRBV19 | TGTGCCAGTAGTATAGATTTTGGGACTGGGAACACTGAAGCTTTCTTT | CASSIDFGTGNTEAFF
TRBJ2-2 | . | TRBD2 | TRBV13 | TGTGCCAGCAGCTTAGGCGGACTAGCGGGCCTCGACACCGGGGAGCTGTTTTTT | CASSLGGLAGLDTGELFF
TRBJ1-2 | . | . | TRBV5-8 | TGTGCCAGCAGCTTGGCTGGCGGACGGCATAACTATGGCTACACCTTC | CASSLAGGRHNYGYTF
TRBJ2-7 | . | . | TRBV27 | TGTGCCAGCAGTTTCTCCGGCAACTACGAGCAGTACTTC | CASSFSGNYEQYF